Each of the 25 T cell receptor beta chains below was sequenced from the same sample in a study of tumor-infiltrating lymphocytes in localized non-small cell lung cancer. Only in-frame clones appear in the TCRdb table, and some are missing; sequencing was by immunoSEQ multiplex PCR. The table includes about 16,000 clones, under 75% detected once. The material sequenced was lung tumor tissue. These receptor sequences come from a human donor with non-small cell lung cancer.

V gene TRBV7-2 combines with J gene TRBJ2-1, with D possibly TRBD1 on 5 matching bases. This CDR3 is 15 amino acids long. V dropped 3 bases and J dropped 0 bases, with 9 bases sitting between them. The germline gives CDR1 SGHTA, CDR2 FQGNSA. The CDR3, as DNA: TGTGCCAGCAGCTTTTTCCAGGGCTCCTACAATGAGCAGTTCTTC. It codes for CASSFFQGSYNEQFF.

The chain couples TRBV6-5 to TRBJ2-5; either TRBD1 or TRBD2 may supply D (6 bases each). This CDR3 contains 14 residues. The germline V gene has CDR1 MNHEY and CDR2 SVGAGI. The V end lost 6 bases, the J end lost 5 bases, and 16 bases lay between the germline ends. The CDR3 DNA is TGTGCCAGCAGCTCGGTGGGGGGCGCGGAGACCCAGTACTTC. Translating it yields CASSSVGGAETQYF.

The chain joins TRBV6-6 to TRBJ1-2, with unresolved D. CDR3 size: 12 residues. Trimming removed 1 base from V and 6 bases from J, with 6 bases in between. From germline, CDR1 is MNHNY and CDR2 SVGAGI (reference sequence). The CDR3 loop is CASSYLRDGYTF. The CDR3 region has the DNA TGTGCCAGCAGTTACTTACGGGATGGCTACACCTTC.

The V call is TRBV7-9, the J call TRBJ1-2; D ambiguous. The CDR3 spans 14 residues. CDR1 is SEHNR and CDR2 is FQNEAQ in the germline V gene (reference sequence). The V end lost 3 bases, the J end lost 4 bases, and 12 bases lay between the germline ends. The CDR3 sequence: CASSLIGGLYGYTF. DNA for the CDR3: TGTGCCAGCAGCTTGATCGGCGGGCTCTATGGCTACACCTTC.

In this sample, this clone turned up once. The CDR3 sequence is CASSLGTSGTYDTQYF. The DNA of the CDR3 is TGTGCCAGCAGCCTCGGGACTAGCGGGACTTACGATACGCAGTATTTT. The chain uses TRBV7-2 and TRBJ2-3; 13 nucleotides match TRBD2. The CDR3 contains 16 residues. The trim removed 5 bases at V and 6 bases at J, leaving 8 bases unmatched. Germline loops: CDR1 SGHTA, CDR2 FQGNSA.

The CDR3 loop reads CASSAVITIGLAKNIQYF. The DNA for the CDR3 is TGCGCCAGCAGTGCGGTAATCACAATCGGACTAGCCAAAAACATTCAGTACTTC. The chain couples TRBV10-2 to TRBJ2-4, with TRBD2 as a possible D gene (5 bases). Germline loops: CDR1 WSHSY, CDR2 SAAADI. CDR3 length: 18 residues. Trimming pared 4 bases from V and 0 bases from J, leaving 19 bases between.

V and J are TRBV7-6 and TRBJ2-2; D perhaps matches TRBD1 (5 bases). Germline CDR1 reads SGHVS; CDR2 reads FNYEAQ. V was trimmed by 6 bases and J by 6 bases, leaving 17 bases between them. CDR3 length: 15 amino acids. The CDR3 region has the DNA TGTGCCAGCAGTCCTGCCGCAGGGATCCCCGGGGAGCTGTTTTTT. This translates into CASSPAAGIPGELFF.

This clone was counted a single time. The chain is built from TRBV4-2 and TRBJ2-1, with 8 nucleotides matching TRBD1. V was clipped by 4 bases and J by 4 bases; unmatched bases: 12. In germline, CDR1 is LGHNA, CDR2 YNFKEQ. This CDR3 is 17 amino acids long. CDR3 sequence (DNA): TGTGCCAGCAGCCCCAACCTACAGGGGGTGGGATACAATGAGCAGTTCTTC. Amino acids: CASSPNLQGVGYNEQFF.

The chain links TRBV10-3 to TRBJ1-5, with D tentatively TRBD1 (5 bases). Trimming took off 4 bases at V and 9 bases at J, with 13 bases between the two ends. Germline V gene lookup returns CDR1 ENHRY and CDR2 SYGVKD. The CDR3 loop spans 13 amino acids. For the CDR3, the DNA is TGTGCCATCAGTGGGGACCCACGTCGGCCCCAGCATTTT. This gives the protein CAISGDPRRPQHF.

The J gene is TRBJ1-1, the V gene TRBV30; D remains unclear. CDR1 GTSNPN and CDR2 SVGIG come from the germline V gene (reference sequence). V dropped 0 bases and J dropped 0 bases, with 5 bases sitting between them. This CDR3 is built from 13 residues. The CDR3 is CAWSVQMNTEAFF. The CDR3 DNA reads as TGTGCCTGGAGTGTACAGATGAACACTGAAGCTTTCTTT. The full variable domain, its missing parts supplied by reference TRBV30 and TRBJ1-1, is SQTIHQWPATLVQPVGSPLSLECTVEGTSNPNLYWYRQAAGRGLQLLFYSVGIGQISSEVPQNLSASRPQDRQFILSSKKLLLSDSGFYLCAWSVQMNTEAFFGQGTRLTVV.

The chain carries TRBV29-1 and TRBJ2-3, with a weak D call TRBD1 (6 bases). Trimming took off 5 bases at V and 1 base at J, with 7 bases between the two ends. This CDR3 comprises 12 residues. Per the germline V gene, CDR1 is SQVTM and CDR2 is ANQGSEA. The CDR3, as DNA: TGCAGCGTTTCAGGGGGCACAGATACGCAGTATTTT. This translates into CSVSGGTDTQYF.

The chain has TRBV29-1 and TRBJ1-2, with 7 nucleotides matching TRBD1. V lost 7 bases and J lost 0; bases outside the gene matches: 5. The CDR3 loop spans 13 amino acids. CDR1 is SQVTM, CDR2 ANQGSEA, per germline. CDR3 loop: CSAGTDPNYGYTF. CDR3 DNA sequence: TGCAGCGCTGGGACAGATCCTAACTATGGCTACACCTTC.

This clone was seen a handful of times. The gene calls are TRBV5-1 and TRBJ1-3; no reliable D call. Trimming pared 0 bases from V and 0 bases from J, leaving 4 bases between. The CDR3 length is 14 residues. Per the germline V gene, CDR1 is SGHRS and CDR2 is YFSETQ. CDR3 sequence: CASSLDSSGNTIYF. Here the CDR3 DNA reads TGCGCCAGCAGCTTGGACAGCTCTGGAAACACCATATATTTT.

This chain links TRBV28 with TRBJ1-3, with D possibly TRBD1 on 5 matching bases. This CDR3 is built from 14 residues. With 6 bases removed from V and 5 bases from J, the gap between germline ends came to 14 bases. Looked up from germline, CDR1 is MDHEN and CDR2 is SYDVKM. The CDR3 protein is CASSPQGPRNTIYF. CDR3 coding DNA: TGTGCCAGCAGCCCCCAGGGCCCCAGAAACACCATATATTTT.

The gene calls are TRBV5-6 and TRBJ2-2; D remains unclear. The germline gives CDR1 SGHDT, CDR2 YYEEEE. V was cut by 1 base and J by 7 bases, with 8 bases left in between. This CDR3 comprises 13 residues. The CDR3 DNA reads as TGTGCCAGCAGCTTGCAAGGCTACGGGGAGCTGTTTTTT. Translating it yields CASSLQGYGELFF. The variable domain in full, completed from reference TRBV5-6 and TRBJ2-2, reads DAGVTQSPTHLIKTRGQQVTLRCSPKSGHDTVSWYQQALGQGPQFIFQYYEEEERQRGNFPDRFSGHQFPNYSSELNVNALLLGDSALYLCASSLQGYGELFFGEGSRLTVL.

This chain joins TRBV10-1 and TRBJ1-3; D unresolved. Germline CDR1 is WNHNN and CDR2 is SYGVQD (reference sequence). V lost 3 bases and J 4 bases, leaving 13 bases between the germline ends. CDR3 length: 15 amino acids. In nucleotides, the CDR3 is TGCGCCAGCAGTGAAGGTTCGACGCTCGGAAACACCATATATTTT. As protein: CASSEGSTLGNTIYF.

This clone has just a few counts. The chain employs TRBV28 and TRBJ2-5; weak D call: TRBD1 (6 bases). V was shortened by 10 bases and J by 2 bases, with 14 bases between the two germline ends. The CDR3 consists of 13 residues. The germline CDR1 and CDR2 sequences are MDHEN and SYDVKM. CDR3 sequence reads: CAIKQGEQETQYF. In nucleotides, the CDR3 is TGTGCCATCAAACAGGGTGAGCAAGAGACCCAGTACTTC.

This clone has a handful of counts. The chain is built from TRBV4-3 and TRBJ1-2; D is unresolved. This CDR3 has 13 residues. Germline V CDR1 and CDR2: LGHNA, YSLEER. Trimming took off 1 base at V and 7 bases at J, with 10 bases between the two ends. This CDR3 is CASSQASGSGYTF. The CDR3, as DNA: TGCGCCAGCAGCCAAGCCTCGGGTAGTGGCTACACCTTC.

This rearrangement joins TRBV20-1 to TRBJ2-2, with D hard to call. V was trimmed by 1 base and J by 8 bases, leaving 5 bases between them. The CDR3 is 11 amino acids. Looked up from germline, CDR1 is DFQATT and CDR2 is SNEGSKA (reference sequence). The CDR3 sequence is CSARVRGELFF. CDR3 DNA: TGCAGTGCTAGAGTTCGAGGGGAGCTGTTTTTT.

J is TRBJ2-1 and V is TRBV28; D is uncertain. Looked up from germline, CDR1 is MDHEN and CDR2 is SYDVKM. This CDR3 is built from 13 residues. Trimming removed 8 bases from V and 2 bases from J, with 10 bases in between. CDR3 sequence (DNA): TGTGCCAGCTCTGGGGATACCTACAATGAGCAGTTCTTC. Amino acid sequence: CASSGDTYNEQFF.

This clone has a handful of counts. The chain is built from TRBV19 and TRBJ1-1; maybe TRBD1 (5 bases). The CDR3 length is 16 residues. The germline V gene has CDR1 LNHDA and CDR2 SQIVND (reference sequence). Trimming removed 4 bases at V and 6 bases at J, with 21 bases between. This CDR3 reads CASSKMGSRAEAEAFF. CDR3 bases: TGTGCCAGTAGTAAGATGGGGTCCAGGGCGGAGGCTGAAGCTTTCTTT.

The rearrangement links TRBV30 to TRBJ2-2; tentatively, D is TRBD2 (6 bases). The V gene's germline CDR1 is GTSNPN and CDR2 SVGIG (reference sequence). The V end was cut by 3 bases, the J end by 6 bases, with 11 bases between. The CDR3 runs to 13 residues. CDR3 nucleotides: TGTGCCTGGAGAGGGGCGGGGCCCGGGGAGCTGTTTTTT. Its protein product is CAWRGAGPGELFF.

This clone was seen only a few times. This chain links TRBV19 with TRBJ1-4; D ambiguous. The V gene's germline CDR1 is LNHDA and CDR2 SQIVND (reference sequence). V was cut by 3 bases and J by 2 bases, with 7 bases left in between. There are 14 residues in the CDR3. The CDR3 loop is CASSMRLTNEKLFF. CDR3 in DNA: TGTGCCAGTAGTATGAGGCTTACTAATGAAAAACTGTTTTTT.

This clone appeared a few times. This chain connects TRBV6-1 to TRBJ2-2, with D possibly matching TRBD2 (5 bases). Trimming removed 2 bases from V and 4 bases from J, with 14 bases in between. Germline V gene sequence: CDR1 MNHNS, CDR2 SASEGT. The CDR3 extends over 16 amino acids. CDR3 sequence reads: CASSELLMRATGELFF. In DNA form, the CDR3 reads TGTGCCAGCAGTGAACTACTTATGAGGGCCACCGGGGAGCTGTTTTTT.

The gene calls are TRBV5-6 and TRBJ2-2, with D possibly matching TRBD1 (6 bases). Germline loops: CDR1 SGHDT, CDR2 YYEEEE. V was cut by 4 bases and J by 1 base, with 17 bases left in between. The CDR3 contains 17 residues. The CDR3 DNA follows: TGTGCCAGCAGCCTTCTTTTCCCAGGGGTGAACACCGGGGAGCTGTTTTTT. This codes for CASSLLFPGVNTGELFF.